The subject of this entry is one T cell receptor (beta chain). Produced via immunoSEQ multiplex PCR; TCRdb's table is partial and in-frame only. In the table there are under 200,000 clones, roughly 80% of which are singletons. This sample was taken from a study of blood T cell repertoires in COVID-19. The CDR3 is 13 amino acids. CDR1 SGHNT and CDR2 YYREEE come from the germline V gene (reference sequence). The V and J ends lost 4 bases and 3 bases respectively, with 10 bases between them. The sequenced material came from PBMCs or T cells enriched from blood (not recorded which). The clonotype was recovered from a woman in her 40s with acute COVID-19. J is TRBJ1-1 and V is TRBV5-4; D is uncertain. The CDR3 sequence: CASSSGGYTEAFF. CDR3 nucleotides: TGTGCCAGCAGCAGCGGAGGTTACACTGAAGCTTTCTTT. Full variable domain (rest looked up from reference TRBV5-4 and TRBJ1-1): ETGVTQSPTHLIKTRGQQVTLRCSSQSGHNTVSWYQQALGQGPQFIFQYYREEENGRGNFPPRFSGLQFPNYSSELNVNALELDDSALYLCASSSGGYTEAFFGQGTRLTVV.